The 24 T cell receptor beta chains below all came from one sample that was sequenced in a study of blood T cell repertoires in COVID-19. Here immunoSEQ multiplex PCR was the method, and the copy in TCRdb shows in-frame clones only, minus some. The repertoire holds around 34,000 clones, with 82% as singletons. The sequencing sample was made of peripheral blood. The origin of the receptors is a man older than 75 with active or convalescent COVID-19.

This CDR3 reads CASSLPPGGNEQFF. The CDR3 nucleotides are TGTGCCAGCAGTCTGCCGCCGGGGGGCAATGAGCAGTTCTTC. The chain carries TRBV28 and TRBJ2-1; TRBD2 aligns across 7 bases. Germline trimming cut 5 bases from V and 6 bases from J; bases unmatched to any gene: 7. This CDR3 has 14 residues. Germline V gene sequence: CDR1 MDHEN, CDR2 SYDVKM.

This clone was seen just once. The rearrangement uses TRBV5-1 and TRBJ2-6; no clear D gene. The CDR3 runs 15 residues. Trimming shortened V by 1 base and J by 0 bases, and 5 bases separated the two germline ends. CDR1 SGHRS and CDR2 YFSETQ come from the germline V gene. In nucleotides, the CDR3 is TGCGCCAGCAGCTTGATGAGCTCTGGGGCCAACGTCCTGACTTTC. Amino acid sequence: CASSLMSSGANVLTF.

This clone has more than one count but fewer than ten. The chain links TRBV19 to TRBJ1-5; 9 bases agree with TRBD1. The CDR3 contains 13 residues. Germline V gives CDR1 LNHDA, CDR2 SQIVND (reference sequence). Trimming cost V 5 bases and J 11 bases; bases outside gene matches: 7. The CDR3 DNA reads as TGTGCCAGTAGTTTGGGACAGGGAGGAGCCCAGCATTTT. It yields the protein CASSLGQGGAQHF. The full variable domain, its missing parts supplied by reference TRBV19 and TRBJ1-5, is DGGITQSPKYLFRKEGQNVTLSCEQNLNHDAMYWYRQDPGQGLRLIYYSQIVNDFQKGDIAEGYSVSREKKESFPLTVTSAQKNPTAFYLCASSLGQGGAQHFGDGTRLSIL.

The V call is TRBV6-5, the J call TRBJ2-7; weak D call: TRBD1 (6 bases). Germline-derived CDR1 and CDR2 are MNHEY and SVGAGI. Trimming pared 5 bases from V and 2 bases from J, leaving 13 bases between. The CDR3 length is 14 residues. The CDR3: CASSLQGWAYEQYF. For the CDR3, the DNA is TGTGCCAGCAGTCTACAGGGTTGGGCCTACGAGCAGTACTTC.

The table lists this clone with a few counts. The chain is built from TRBV6-5 and TRBJ2-3; no definite D call. This CDR3 is built from 13 residues. V lost 2 bases and J lost 2, with 5 bases in between. CDR1 and CDR2 (germline): MNHEY, SVGAGI. The CDR3 sequence: CASSYADTDTQYF. In DNA form, the CDR3 reads TGTGCCAGCAGTTACGCGGACACAGATACGCAGTATTTT.

The chain employs TRBV24-1 and TRBJ1-5; D is ambiguous. CDR3 length: 16 residues. CDR1 KGHDR and CDR2 SFDVKD come from the germline V gene. V dropped 4 bases and J dropped 0 bases, with 12 bases sitting between them. The CDR3 reads CATSDGGVTSNQPQHF. In nucleotides, the CDR3 is TGTGCCACCAGTGACGGCGGAGTTACTAGCAATCAGCCCCAGCATTTT.

J is TRBJ2-1 and V is TRBV3-1 (or the pseudogene TRBV3-2); 11 nucleotides line up with TRBD2. CDR1 is LGHDT, CDR2 YNNKEL, per germline (reference sequence). The CDR3 is 14 residues long. Losses at the gene ends were 2 bases for V and 12 bases for J; bases not matched to a gene: 6. The CDR3 DNA reads as TGTGCCAGCAGCCAAATACTAGCGGGAGTTGGGCAGTTCTTC. Translation gives CASSQILAGVGQFF.

The V call is TRBV9, the J call TRBJ2-1; TRBD1 matches 8 bases. The CDR3 is made up of 16 amino acids. Per germline, CDR1 SGDLS and CDR2 YYNGEE. After removal of 3 bases from V and 7 bases from J, the junction contained 12 bases not matched to a gene. The CDR3 here is CASSEVGQGAENEQFF. The CDR3 bases are TGTGCCAGCAGCGAAGTGGGGCAGGGGGCGGAGAATGAGCAGTTCTTC.

In the case of this clone: This sample also contains other DNA sequences that code for the same CDR3. The CDR3 DNA reads TGTGCCAGCAGCGTCGGGGGTTCCTCCTACGAGCAGTACTTC. Its translation: CASSVGGSSYEQYF. The J gene is TRBJ2-7, the V gene TRBV9; possible D gene TRBD2, 6 bases. CDR1 and CDR2 (germline): SGDLS, YYNGEE. Trimming took off 2 bases at V and 0 bases at J, with 9 bases between the two ends. The CDR3 runs to 14 residues.

The chain is built from TRBV6-6 and TRBJ2-7; 11 nucleotides match TRBD2. From germline, CDR1 is MNHNY and CDR2 SVGAGI (reference sequence). V dropped 10 bases and J dropped 6; count of bases not matched to a gene: 8. This CDR3 has 13 residues. The CDR3 protein is CATLAGGELEQYF. In DNA, the CDR3 is TGTGCCACTTTAGCGGGAGGGGAGCTCGAGCAGTACTTC.

V and J are TRBV27 and TRBJ1-6; a possible D gene is TRBD1 (5 bases). CDR1 MNHEY and CDR2 SMNVEV come from the germline V gene (reference sequence). V dropped 2 bases and J dropped 9 bases, with 11 bases sitting between them. The CDR3 runs 14 residues. In DNA form, the CDR3 reads TGTGCCAGCAGTTTACCCGACGGGGGTTCACCCCTCCACTTT. It yields the protein CASSLPDGGSPLHF.

The V gene is TRBV27, the J gene TRBJ1-5; D might be TRBD1 (6 bases). The CDR3 length is 14 residues. Trimming removed 10 bases at V and 3 bases at J, with 16 bases between. The germline CDR1 and CDR2 sequences are MNHEY and SMNVEV (reference sequence). CDR3 sequence: CATQERGYNQPQHF. The CDR3 nucleotides are TGTGCCACCCAAGAGAGGGGGTACAATCAGCCCCAGCATTTT.

The chain links TRBV19 to TRBJ1-2; perhaps TRBD1 as D (6 bases). The germline CDR1 and CDR2 sequences are LNHDA and SQIVND (reference sequence). The CDR3 runs 13 residues. The V and J ends lost 5 bases and 8 bases respectively, with 15 bases between them. The CDR3 DNA follows: TGTGCCAGTAGTGCAAACAGGGATGGAGGCTACACCTTC. It translates to CASSANRDGGYTF.

This clone was seen a few times. V usage is TRBV5-6 and J usage is TRBJ2-1; TRBD2 matches at 8 bases. Germline lookup yields CDR1 SGHDT and CDR2 YYEEEE. Germline trimming cut 0 bases from V and 4 bases from J; bases unmatched to any gene: 15. The CDR3 has 19 residues. The CDR3 DNA sequence: TGTGCCAGCAGCTTGGCTCTTCCGGGACTAGAACCCCTTTACAATGAGCAGTTCTTC. This codes for CASSLALPGLEPLYNEQFF.

This clone was observed a few times. The rearrangement uses TRBV7-2 and TRBJ1-6; 8 nucleotides align to TRBD1. The CDR3 consists of 14 residues. CDR1 and CDR2 (germline): SGHTA, FQGNSA. Trimming took 6 bases from V and 8 from J; bases not matched to a gene: 6. CDR3 in amino acids: CASRVTGGDSPLHF. The CDR3 nucleotides read TGTGCCAGCAGAGTAACAGGGGGAGATTCACCCCTCCACTTT.

The chain combines TRBV30 with TRBJ1-2, with D possibly being TRBD1 (6 bases). V was clipped by 4 bases and J by 8 bases, with 17 bases between them. The CDR3 covers 13 residues. Germline-derived CDR1 and CDR2 are GTSNPN and SVGIG (reference sequence). The CDR3 DNA sequence: TGTGCCTGGACCCTTGGGGAAGGGGGAGGCTACACCTTC. It specifies CAWTLGEGGGYTF. The full variable domain, completed using reference TRBV30 and TRBJ1-2, is SQTIHQWPATLVQPVGSPLSLECTVEGTSNPNLYWYRQAAGRGLQLLFYSVGIGQISSEVPQNLSASRPQDRQFILSSKKLLLSDSGFYLCAWTLGEGGGYTFGSGTRLTVV.

The rearrangement uses TRBV27 and TRBJ1-1; 7 bases are a match to TRBD1. The germline V gene encodes CDR1 MNHEY and CDR2 SMNVEV (reference sequence). This CDR3 region has 14 residues. Trimming removed 2 bases from V and 7 bases from J; junction bases left unmatched: 7. The CDR3 nucleotides read TGTGCCAGCAGTTTAAGGACAGGCCTTTTTGAAGCTTTCTTT. Encoded protein: CASSLRTGLFEAFF.

The V gene is TRBV19, the J gene TRBJ1-1; TRBD1 matches 7 bases. Germline V gives CDR1 LNHDA, CDR2 SQIVND (reference sequence). CDR3 size: 16 residues. Losses at the gene ends were 3 bases for V and 0 bases for J; bases not matched to a gene: 7. The CDR3 reads CASSIPGGRVNTEAFF. The CDR3 bases are TGTGCCAGTAGTATTCCAGGGGGGCGCGTGAACACTGAAGCTTTCTTT.

This chain uses TRBV10-3 with TRBJ2-6, with D possibly being TRBD2 (5 bases). CDR3 length equals 15 residues. Germline values: CDR1 ENHRY, CDR2 SYGVKD. Trimming took off 6 bases at V and 0 bases at J, with 9 bases between the two ends. The CDR3 sequence: CAISLAGSGANVLTF. The DNA for the CDR3 is TGTGCCATCAGCCTGGCGGGCTCTGGGGCCAACGTCCTGACTTTC.

J is TRBJ2-2 and V is TRBV19; no firm D call. This CDR3 is built from 14 residues. Trimming left V 7 bases short and J 0 bases short, with 9 bases between. Germline CDR1 LNHDA, CDR2 SQIVND (reference sequence). The CDR3 is CASIKRSNTGELFF. The CDR3 DNA reads as TGTGCCAGTATTAAGCGCTCGAACACCGGGGAGCTGTTTTTT.

A single count supports this clone. The V gene is TRBV18, the J gene TRBJ2-3; D unclear. V was clipped by 1 base and J by 4 bases, with 9 bases between them. Germline CDR1 is KGHSH and CDR2 is LQKENI. The CDR3 is made up of 14 amino acids. CDR3 in DNA: TGTGCCAGCTCACCACTCGAGGCAGCAGATACGCAGTATTTT. Amino acids: CASSPLEAADTQYF.

This clone has a handful of counts. V gene TRBV3-1 (or the pseudogene TRBV3-2) combines with J gene TRBJ2-5; D is possibly TRBD2 (7 bases). Looked up from germline, CDR1 is LGHDT and CDR2 is YNNKEL (reference sequence). The germline V and J ends were trimmed by 5 bases and 0 bases, with 16 bases remaining between them. The CDR3 contains 16 residues. The DNA of the CDR3 is TGTGCCAGCAGCTCCCGGGGAGGGGGGAACCAAGAGACCCAGTACTTC. It yields the protein CASSSRGGGNQETQYF.

The rearrangement joins TRBV19 to TRBJ1-5, with D possibly matching TRBD1 (6 bases). The CDR3 runs 15 residues. Trimming left V 3 bases short and J 5 bases short, with 14 bases between. Germline CDR1 and CDR2: LNHDA and SQIVND (reference sequence). CDR3 DNA sequence: TGTGCCAGTAGTATGACCGGGACACCGGATCAGCCCCAGCATTTT. Translation: CASSMTGTPDQPQHF.

V is TRBV2 and J is TRBJ1-2; perhaps TRBD1 as D (5 bases). The CDR3 covers 15 residues. Trimming left V 6 bases short and J 2 bases short, with 16 bases between. Germline CDR1 and CDR2: SNHLY and FYNNEI. The chain's CDR3 is CASRDTDYLNYGYTF. The CDR3 coding sequence is TGTGCCAGCAGGGACACGGACTATTTAAACTATGGCTACACCTTC.